Shown below are 6 T cell receptor beta chains from a single sample sequenced in a study of regulatory T cells in long-lasting Graves disease. The time point here: newly diagnosed GD, antithyroid drugs for less than 3 months. PBMC-extracted RNA yielded the TCR library. With iRepertoire HTBI primers and Arm-PCR of CDR3 regions, TCR beta libraries were built. TCRdb independently ran MiXCR on the multiplex PCR reads; one entry per CDR3 protein. The sample has 440,000 or so distinct CDR3 sequences, around 17% seen once. In addition, the sample was reused for a study of T cells in Graves' hyperthyroidism and ophthalmopathy.

Specimen: peripheral blood mononuclear cells (PBMCs), collected at new diagnosis, from a patient treated with antithyroid drugs. These receptors were collected from a woman in her 30s with Graves disease.

In the case of this clonotype: A far larger clone is only one base removed, so a read error is likely. The rearrangement joins TRBV28 to TRBJ2-5; perhaps TRBD1 as D (7 bases). The CDR3 totals 14 residues. The V end lost 6 bases, the J end lost 4 bases, and 15 bases lay between the germline ends. Germline CDR1 is MDHEN and CDR2 is SYDVKM. The CDR3 is CASSLAAGGETQYF. The CDR3 DNA follows: TGTGCCAGCAGCTTAGCGGCAGGGGGAGAGACCCAGTACTTC.

This clonotype was detected many times. This sequence joins TRBV6-1 and TRBJ2-2; D perhaps matches TRBD1 (9 bases). CDR1 is MNHNS and CDR2 is SASEGT in the germline V gene. The CDR3 extends over 15 amino acids. Trimming took 5 bases from V and 5 from J, leaving 15 bases between them. CDR3 sequence (DNA): TGTGCCAGCAGTCCGGGGGGGACAGGGACCGGGGAGCTGTTTTTT. Amino acids: CASSPGGTGTGELFF.

In this sample, this clonotype turned up many times. The chain has TRBV3-1 and TRBJ2-7; TRBD1 matches 8 bases. V gave up 2 bases and J gave up 5 bases; unmatched junction bases: 5. Germline CDR1 reads LGHDT; CDR2 reads YNNKEL (reference sequence). The CDR3 length is 14 residues. The CDR3 loop reads CASSQQDRVHEQYF. The CDR3 nucleotides read TGTGCCAGCAGCCAACAGGACAGGGTCCACGAGCAGTACTTC.

Remarks on this clonotype: A much larger clonotype is one base distant, so this may be a read error. This chain joins TRBV20-1 and TRBJ2-5, with D possibly called TRBD1 or TRBD2 (6 bases each). The germline gives CDR1 DFQATT, CDR2 SNEGSKA (reference sequence). CDR3 length: 11 amino acids. CDR3 sequence (DNA): TGCAGTGCTATGAGGGGGGAGACCCAGCACTTC. Translated, it gives CSAMRGETQHF.

This clonotype has at least ten counts. V usage is TRBV20-1 and J usage is TRBJ1-4; D gene unclear. Trimming left V 6 bases short and J 2 bases short, with 10 bases between. This CDR3 has 13 residues. Germline V CDR1 and CDR2: DFQATT, SNEGSKA (reference sequence). The CDR3 coding sequence is TGCAGTGCACCGAGGGCGACTAATGAAAAACTGTTTTTT. It encodes CSAPRATNEKLFF.

As for this clonotype: A read error is possible here, since a much larger clone lies one base away. CDR3 sequence reads: CASSLGAGGVGSPPHF. In DNA form, the CDR3 reads TGTGCCAGCAGTTTAGGGGCGGGCGGTGTAGGTTCACCCCCCCACTTT. The chain uses TRBV28 and TRBJ1-6, with D possibly TRBD1 on 5 matching bases. The CDR3 contains 16 residues. The V gene's germline CDR1 is MDHEN and CDR2 SYDVKM.